This entry lists 8 T cell receptor beta chains sequenced from one sample in a study of CD8 T cells in Susac syndrome. It was with random hexamers that roughly 0.45 to 1 ug RNA was reverse transcribed. TCRdb recomputed calls from the immunoSEQ multiplex PCR reads with MiXCR, one row per CDR3 protein. Of under 200,000 distinct CDR3 sequences listed, roughly 94% were seen once; the top ten hold 0.12%. The source material was CD4+ T cells from PBMCs. The source of these receptors is a human donor with Susac syndrome.

This chain connects TRBV7-2 to TRBJ2-1, with D unclear. The CDR3 contains 14 residues. Trimming took 2 bases from V and 6 from J, leaving 11 bases between them. Per the germline V gene, CDR1 is SGHTA and CDR2 is FQGNSA. The CDR3 sequence: CASSLIWGTNEQFF. Written as DNA, the CDR3 is TGTGCCAGCAGCTTAATCTGGGGTACCAATGAGCAGTTCTTC.

This chain links TRBV7-2 with TRBJ2-3; D may be TRBD1 or TRBD2 (5 bases each). The CDR3 is 15 residues long. V was pared by 1 base and J by 9 bases, with 17 bases between. Germline V gene data show CDR1 as SGHTA and CDR2 as FQGNSA. The CDR3 nucleotides read TGTGCCAGCAGCTTAGATCCGGGACGACTTACCACGCAGTATTTT. Translated: CASSLDPGRLTTQYF.

The rearrangement uses TRBV24-1 and TRBJ2-3; 8 bases align to TRBD1. The germline V gene has CDR1 KGHDR and CDR2 SFDVKD. This CDR3 contains 15 residues. The V and J ends lost 3 bases and 1 base, in that order; junction bases with no gene match: 2. This CDR3 is CATSDPGQGTDTQYF. Here the CDR3 DNA reads TGTGCCACCAGTGATCCGGGACAGGGCACAGATACGCAGTATTTT.

V and J are TRBV20-1 and TRBJ1-2; 8 nucleotides align to TRBD1. J was trimmed by 6 bases and V by 5 bases; bases with no gene match: 17. CDR3 length: 16 amino acids. Germline CDR1 reads DFQATT; CDR2 reads SNEGSKA (reference sequence). The CDR3, as DNA: TGCAGTGCTCGGGGGCAGGGGGCGCGAGGGGATCATGGCTACACCTTC. Amino acids: CSARGQGARGDHGYTF.

The V gene is TRBV6-5, the J gene TRBJ2-2, with unresolved D. The V gene's germline CDR1 is MNHEY and CDR2 SVGAGI. V dropped 5 bases and J dropped 3 bases, with 10 bases sitting between them. The CDR3 consists of 14 residues. The CDR3 region has the DNA TGTGCCAGCAGTCCTCGTCGATACACCGGGGAGCTGTTTTTT. The encoded protein is CASSPRRYTGELFF.

This chain links TRBV30 with TRBJ1-6, with TRBD1 identical over 8 bases. Losses at the gene ends were 5 bases for V and 10 bases for J; bases not matched to a gene: 10. Germline-derived CDR1 and CDR2 are GTSNPN and SVGIG (reference sequence). This CDR3 is 14 amino acids long. The CDR3 protein is CAWDKGQGFSPLHF. In DNA form, the CDR3 reads TGTGCCTGGGACAAAGGACAGGGCTTCTCACCCCTCCACTTT.

V gene TRBV9 combines with J gene TRBJ2-7, with a weak D call TRBD1 (6 bases). V was cut by 0 bases and J by 5 bases, with 15 bases left in between. This CDR3 has 15 amino acids. Germline CDR1 reads SGDLS; CDR2 reads YYNGEE. The CDR3 DNA is TGTGCCAGCAGCGTAGAGGGCAGGGGAAGGAACGAGCAGTACTTC. Residues: CASSVEGRGRNEQYF.

The chain employs TRBV5-1 and TRBJ1-1; D remains ambiguous. Between the trimmed V and J ends, which lost 3 bases and 6 bases, there was a span of 12 bases. The CDR3 is 13 amino acids. Germline CDR1 is SGHRS and CDR2 is YFSETQ. The CDR3 loop is CASSWTLGAEAFF. The CDR3, as DNA: TGCGCCAGCAGCTGGACGCTCGGGGCTGAAGCTTTCTTT. The variable domain in full, completed from reference TRBV5-1 and TRBJ1-1, reads KAGVTQTPRYLIKTRGQQVTLSCSPISGHRSVSWYQQTPGQGLQFLFEYFSETQRNKGNFPGRFSGRQFSNSRSEMNVSTLELGDSALYLCASSWTLGAEAFFGQGTRLTVV.